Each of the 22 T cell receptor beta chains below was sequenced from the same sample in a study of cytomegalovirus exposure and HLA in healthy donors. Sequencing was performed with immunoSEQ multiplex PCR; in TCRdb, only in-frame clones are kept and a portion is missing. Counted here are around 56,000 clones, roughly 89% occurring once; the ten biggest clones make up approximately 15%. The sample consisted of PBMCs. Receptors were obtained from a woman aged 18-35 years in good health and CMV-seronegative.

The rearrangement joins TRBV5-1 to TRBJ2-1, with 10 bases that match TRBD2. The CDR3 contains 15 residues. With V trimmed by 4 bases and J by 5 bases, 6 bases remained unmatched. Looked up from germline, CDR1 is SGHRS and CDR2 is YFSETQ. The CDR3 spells CASSPLAGLNNEQFF. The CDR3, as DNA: TGCGCCAGCAGCCCACTAGCGGGGTTAAACAATGAGCAGTTCTTC.

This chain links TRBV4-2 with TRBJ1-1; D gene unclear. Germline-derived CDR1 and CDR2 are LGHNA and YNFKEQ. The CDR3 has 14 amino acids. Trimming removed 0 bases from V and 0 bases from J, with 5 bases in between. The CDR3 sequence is CASSQDSVNTEAFF. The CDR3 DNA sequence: TGTGCCAGCAGCCAAGATTCAGTGAACACTGAAGCTTTCTTT.

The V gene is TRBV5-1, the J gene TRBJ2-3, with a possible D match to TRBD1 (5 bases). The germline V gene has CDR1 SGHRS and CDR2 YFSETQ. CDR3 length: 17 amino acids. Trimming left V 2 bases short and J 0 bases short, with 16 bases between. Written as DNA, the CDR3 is TGCGCCAGCAGCTTTAAGACAGTCTCTTCTAGCACAGATACGCAGTATTTT. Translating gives CASSFKTVSSSTDTQYF.

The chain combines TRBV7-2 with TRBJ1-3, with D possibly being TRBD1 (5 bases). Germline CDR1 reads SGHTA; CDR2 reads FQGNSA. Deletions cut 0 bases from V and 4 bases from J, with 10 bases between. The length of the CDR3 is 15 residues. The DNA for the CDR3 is TGTGCCAGCAGCTTAGCGCCTAGGGGAGGAAACACCATATATTTT. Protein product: CASSLAPRGGNTIYF. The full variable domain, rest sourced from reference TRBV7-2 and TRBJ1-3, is GAGVSQSPSNKVTEKGKDVELRCDPISGHTALYWYRQSLGQGLEFLIYFQGNSAPDKSGLPSDRFSAERTGGSVSTLTIQRTQQEDSAVYLCASSLAPRGGNTIYFGEGSWLTVV.

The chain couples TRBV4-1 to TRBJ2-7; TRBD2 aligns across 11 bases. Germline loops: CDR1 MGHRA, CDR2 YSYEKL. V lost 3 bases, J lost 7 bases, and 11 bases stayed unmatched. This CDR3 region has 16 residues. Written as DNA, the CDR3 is TGCGCCAGCAGCCAGGAAGGACTAGCGGGTGTGGGTGAGCAGTACTTC. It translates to CASSQEGLAGVGEQYF.

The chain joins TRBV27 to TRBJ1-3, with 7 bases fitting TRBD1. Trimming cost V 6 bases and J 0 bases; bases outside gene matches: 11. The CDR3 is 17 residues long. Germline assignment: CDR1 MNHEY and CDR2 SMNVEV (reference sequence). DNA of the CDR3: TGTGCCAGCAGCCCTTCCTTGGACAGGTTCTCTGGAAACACCATATATTTT. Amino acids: CASSPSLDRFSGNTIYF.

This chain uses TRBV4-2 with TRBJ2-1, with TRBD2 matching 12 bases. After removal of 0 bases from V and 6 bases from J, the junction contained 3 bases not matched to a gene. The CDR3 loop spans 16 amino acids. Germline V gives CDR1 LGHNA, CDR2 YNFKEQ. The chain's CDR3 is CASSQDPSGGANEQFF. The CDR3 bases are TGTGCCAGCAGCCAAGATCCTAGCGGGGGGGCCAATGAGCAGTTCTTC.

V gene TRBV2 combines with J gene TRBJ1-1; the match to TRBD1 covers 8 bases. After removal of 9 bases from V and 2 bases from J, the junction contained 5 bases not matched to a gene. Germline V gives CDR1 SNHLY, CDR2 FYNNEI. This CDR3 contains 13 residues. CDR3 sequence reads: CARTRGLNTEAFF. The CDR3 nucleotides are TGTGCCAGAACCAGGGGGCTCAACACTGAAGCTTTCTTT.

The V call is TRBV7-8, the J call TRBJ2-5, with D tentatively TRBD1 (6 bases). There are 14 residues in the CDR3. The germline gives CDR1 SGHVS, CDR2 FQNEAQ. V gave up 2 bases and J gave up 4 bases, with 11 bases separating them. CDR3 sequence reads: CASSLSGRGETQYF. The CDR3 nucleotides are TGTGCCAGCAGCTTAAGCGGCAGGGGAGAGACCCAGTACTTC.

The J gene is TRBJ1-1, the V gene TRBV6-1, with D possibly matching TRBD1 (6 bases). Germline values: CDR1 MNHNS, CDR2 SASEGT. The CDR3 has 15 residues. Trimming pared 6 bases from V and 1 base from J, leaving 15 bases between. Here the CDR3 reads CASRETGLGNTEAFF. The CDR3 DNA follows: TGTGCCAGCAGAGAAACAGGGTTGGGGAACACTGAAGCTTTCTTT.

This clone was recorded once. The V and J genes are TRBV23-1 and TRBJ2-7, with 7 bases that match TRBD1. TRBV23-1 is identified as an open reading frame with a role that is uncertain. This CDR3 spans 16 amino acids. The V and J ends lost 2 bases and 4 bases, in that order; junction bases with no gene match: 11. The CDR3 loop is CASSQPGQVLPYEQYF. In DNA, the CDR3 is TGCGCCAGCAGTCAACCCGGACAGGTTCTGCCTTACGAGCAGTACTTC.

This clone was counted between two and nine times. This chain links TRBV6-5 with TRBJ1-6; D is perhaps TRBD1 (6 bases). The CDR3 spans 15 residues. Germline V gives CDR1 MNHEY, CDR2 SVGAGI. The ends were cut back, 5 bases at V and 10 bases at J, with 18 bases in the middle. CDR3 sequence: CASSLGQGYRSPLHF. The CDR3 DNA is TGTGCCAGCAGTCTAGGGCAGGGGTATCGATCACCCCTCCACTTT.

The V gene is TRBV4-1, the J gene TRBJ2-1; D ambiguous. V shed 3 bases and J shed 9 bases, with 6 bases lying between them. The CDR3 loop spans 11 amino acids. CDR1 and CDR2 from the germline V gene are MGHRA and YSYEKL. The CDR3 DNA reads TGCGCCAGCAGCCACAGTCGTGAGCAGTTCTTC. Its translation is CASSHSREQFF.

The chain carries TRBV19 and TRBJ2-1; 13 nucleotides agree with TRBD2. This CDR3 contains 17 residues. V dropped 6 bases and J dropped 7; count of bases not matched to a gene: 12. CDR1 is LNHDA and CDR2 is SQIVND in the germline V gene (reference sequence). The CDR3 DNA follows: TGTGCCAGTAGGGCAAAAACCGGGACTAGCGGGGTAAATGAGCAGTTCTTC. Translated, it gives CASRAKTGTSGVNEQFF.

CDR3 DNA: TGCGCCAGCAGCCCGACTCCGGGAACTCAAAACTATGGCTACACCTTC. Its protein is CASSPTPGTQNYGYTF. The gene calls are TRBV4-3 and TRBJ1-2, with no clear D. There are 16 residues in the CDR3. Germline-derived CDR1 and CDR2 are LGHNA and YSLEER. Trimming cost V 4 bases and J 2 bases, with 17 bases left between them.

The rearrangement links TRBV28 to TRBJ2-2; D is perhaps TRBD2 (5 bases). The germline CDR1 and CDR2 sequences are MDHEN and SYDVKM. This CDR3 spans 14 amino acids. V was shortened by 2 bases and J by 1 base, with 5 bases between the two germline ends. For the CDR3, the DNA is TGTGCCAGCAGTTTAGCGGGGAACACCGGGGAGCTGTTTTTT. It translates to CASSLAGNTGELFF.

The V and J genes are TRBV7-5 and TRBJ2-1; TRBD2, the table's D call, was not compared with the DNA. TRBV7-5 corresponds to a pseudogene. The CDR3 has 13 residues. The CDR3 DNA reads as TGTGCCAGAAGCTTCGTTAGCGGGGGGGAGCAGTTCTTC. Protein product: CARSFVSGGEQFF.

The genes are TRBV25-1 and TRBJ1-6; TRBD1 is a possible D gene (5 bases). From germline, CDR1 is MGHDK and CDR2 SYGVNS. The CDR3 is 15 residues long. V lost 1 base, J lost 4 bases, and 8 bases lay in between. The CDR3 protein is CASSESAGYNSPLHF. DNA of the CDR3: TGTGCCAGCAGTGAATCGGCAGGGTATAATTCACCCCTCCACTTT.

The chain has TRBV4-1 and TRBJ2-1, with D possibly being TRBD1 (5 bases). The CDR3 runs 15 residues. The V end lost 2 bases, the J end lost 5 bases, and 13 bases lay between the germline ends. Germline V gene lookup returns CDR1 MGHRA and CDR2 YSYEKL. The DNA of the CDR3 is TGCGCCAGCAGCCAATTCCAGGGTGCGAACAATGAGCAGTTCTTC. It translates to CASSQFQGANNEQFF.

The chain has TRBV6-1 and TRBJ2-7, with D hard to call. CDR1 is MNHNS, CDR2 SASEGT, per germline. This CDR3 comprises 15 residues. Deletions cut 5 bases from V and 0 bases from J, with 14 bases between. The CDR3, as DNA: TGTGCCAGCAGTATAAGCGCGGTTAGCTCCTACGAGCAGTACTTC. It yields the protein CASSISAVSSYEQYF.

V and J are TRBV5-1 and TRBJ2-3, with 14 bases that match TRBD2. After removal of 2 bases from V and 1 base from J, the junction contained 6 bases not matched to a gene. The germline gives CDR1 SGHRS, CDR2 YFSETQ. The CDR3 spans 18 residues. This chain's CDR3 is CASSLAQGLAGGTDTQYF. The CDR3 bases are TGCGCCAGCAGCTTAGCTCAGGGACTAGCGGGGGGCACAGATACGCAGTATTTT. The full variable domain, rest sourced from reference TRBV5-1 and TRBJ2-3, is KAGVTQTPRYLIKTRGQQVTLSCSPISGHRSVSWYQQTPGQGLQFLFEYFSETQRNKGNFPGRFSGRQFSNSRSEMNVSTLELGDSALYLCASSLAQGLAGGTDTQYFGPGTRLTVL.

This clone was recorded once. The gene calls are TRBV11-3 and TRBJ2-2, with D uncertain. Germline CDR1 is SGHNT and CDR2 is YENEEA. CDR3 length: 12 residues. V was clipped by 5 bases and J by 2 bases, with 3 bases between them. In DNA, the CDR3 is TGTGCCAGCAGCCTCAACACCGGGGAGCTGTTTTTT. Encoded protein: CASSLNTGELFF.